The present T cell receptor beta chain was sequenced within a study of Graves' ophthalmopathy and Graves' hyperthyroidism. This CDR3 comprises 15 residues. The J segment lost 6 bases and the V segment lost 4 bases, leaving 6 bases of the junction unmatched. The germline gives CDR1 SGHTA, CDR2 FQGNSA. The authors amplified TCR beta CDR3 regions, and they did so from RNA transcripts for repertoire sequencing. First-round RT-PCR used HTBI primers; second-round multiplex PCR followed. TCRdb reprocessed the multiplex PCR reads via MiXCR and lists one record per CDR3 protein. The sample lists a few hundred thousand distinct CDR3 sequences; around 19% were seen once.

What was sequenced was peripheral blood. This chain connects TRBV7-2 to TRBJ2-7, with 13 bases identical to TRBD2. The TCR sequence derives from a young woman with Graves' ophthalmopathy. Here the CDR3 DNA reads TGTGCCAGCAGCTCCCCAACTAGCGGGAGGGGCGAGCAGTACTTC. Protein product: CASSSPTSGRGEQYF.